This T cell receptor beta chain was identified in a study of vaccination effects on CD4 cells after COVID-19. Clones were read by immunoSEQ multiplex PCR, and TCRdb kept only the in-frame ones, dropping some. The data show tens of thousands of clones, roughly four fifths seen once. Per the germline V gene, CDR1 is KGHDR and CDR2 is SFDVKD. The V segment lost 4 bases and the J segment 3 bases; nucleotides outside the gene matches: 16. This CDR3 spans 19 amino acids. With respect to this clone: Its antigen is unknown.

Antigen-specific CD4+ T cells were expanded with viral peptide pools in the ViraFEST assay before sequencing. Subsequent to 10 days of culture, CD4+ T cells were isolated. The source is a human donor who received a COVID-19 vaccine. The material sequenced was CD4+ T cells from PBMCs cultured with HCoV-229E spike peptides, taken before COVID-19 vaccination. The rearrangement links TRBV24-1 to TRBJ1-5; 8 positions match TRBD1. The CDR3 here is CATSDPGQGGTRINQPQHF. The CDR3, as DNA: TGTGCCACCAGTGACCCCGGACAGGGAGGAACGAGGATCAATCAGCCCCAGCATTTT.